This entry is about one T cell receptor (beta chain). Its antigen is not identified. This sample is drawn from a study of OX40 agonist ivuxolimab in advanced cancers. Whole-study context: The study gave patients intravenous ivuxolimab at 0.01 to 10 mg/kg every 2 weeks. Patients in dose escalation had liver, melanoma, kidney or head and neck cancers.

Sequencing was performed with immunoSEQ multiplex PCR; in TCRdb, only in-frame clones are kept and a portion is missing. The sample includes 65,000 to 95,000 clones, about four fifths of them seen just once. The CDR3 is 14 amino acids. The V end was cut by 4 bases, the J end by 0 bases, with 7 bases between. CDR1 is MNHNS, CDR2 SASEGT, per germline. General study results and limits: Some nonresponders additionally presented with little normalized T-cell clonal expansion.

This material consisted of CD4+ or CD8+ T cells sorted from blood, taken in a trial of the OX40 agonist ivuxolimab. This TCR was recovered from an adult with an advanced solid tumor such as melanoma, head and neck, liver or kidney cancer. This chain connects TRBV6-1 to TRBJ1-3, with D possibly matching TRBD1 (5 bases). CDR3 sequence: CASSGGSSGNTIYF. CDR3 DNA: TGTGCCAGCAGTGGGGGCTCCTCTGGAAACACCATATATTTT.